What follows is one TCR beta chain and its context. Its antigen is still unknown. The CDR3 runs to 13 residues. V lost 5 bases, J lost 7 bases, and 15 bases lay in between. Germline CDR1 is SGHAT and CDR2 is FQDESV (reference sequence). The source of the sample is a study of response to subunit inactivated influenza vaccine. Study outcomes and limitations: Authors suggested that a seasonal influenza vaccination recruits few new T cells each time.

TCRdb independently ran MiXCR on the RT-PCR reads; one entry per CDR3 protein. The table has about 700,000 distinct CDR3 sequences, more than 11% seen once. This rearrangement joins TRBV11-1 to TRBJ2-7; weak D call: TRBD2 (6 bases). This receptor was obtained from a man aged 50 or older who received an inactivated influenza vaccine. Sequencing used PBMCs from blood, obtained around 14 days before vaccination. The CDR3, as DNA: TGTGCCAGCAGCCAAAGGTTCCGGGGGGAGCAGTACTTC. Translating it yields CASSQRFRGEQYF.